This is a list of T cell receptor beta chains from one sample in a study of shared clonotypes between healthy human individuals. Assay used: immunoSEQ multiplex PCR; TCRdb lists only in-frame clones, some missing. This repertoire shows around 1.6 million clones, 98% found once; its top ten account for about 0.42%. What was sequenced was naive CD4+ T cells sorted from blood. Source of these receptors: a man aged 25 to 40 in good health. Both conserved end residues are part of each CDR3. D genes are given only for firm matches. Expanded clones get a size class; other rows say once, few or many, or leave the size out.

j_gene,d_gene,v_gene,abundance,CDR3nt,CDR3aa
TRBJ1-5,.,TRBV7-9,.,TGTGCCAGCAGCTTAGTAGGGGTTTTTGGCAATCAGCCCCAGCATTTT,CASSLVGVFGNQPQHF
TRBJ1-1,.,TRBV10-3,.,TGTGCCATCAGGGGCGAGAACACTGAAGCTTTCTTT,CAIRGENTEAFF
TRBJ1-1,.,TRBV2,.,TGTGCCAGCTCCAAGGACTTGAACACTGAAGCTTTCTTT,CASSKDLNTEAFF
TRBJ2-5,TRBD2,TRBV27,.,TGTGCCAGCAGTTTAGGTAGCGGGAGGGCAGGGACCCAGTACTTC,CASSLGSGRAGTQYF
TRBJ2-2,.,TRBV2,.,TGTGCCAGCGAGACTCTAGCTGAAAACACCGGGGAGCTGTTTTTT,CASETLAENTGELFF
TRBJ2-7,.,TRBV5-4,.,TGTGCCAGCAGCGGCGACTTCTACGAGCAGTACTTC,CASSGDFYEQYF
TRBJ1-5,.,TRBV5-1,.,TGCGCCAGCAGCACTACAGGGAGCGATGGGCCCCAGCATTTT,CASSTTGSDGPQHF
TRBJ1-2,.,TRBV28,.,TGTGCCAGCAGTTTACTTCTCAGGAACTATGGCTACACCTTC,CASSLLLRNYGYTF
TRBJ2-5,.,TRBV27,.,TGTGCCAGCAGTTCTCTGGGCGGAGAGACCCAGTACTTC,CASSSLGGETQYF
TRBJ2-3,.,TRBV7-2,.,TGTGCCAGCAGTTCCACAAAAGATACGCAGTATTTT,CASSSTKDTQYF
TRBJ2-7,.,TRBV11-2,.,TGTGCCAGCAGCTTAGATACCGCTAGCGTACACATCGGATCCTACGAGCAGTACTTC,CASSLDTASVHIGSYEQYF
TRBJ2-2,TRBD2,TRBV19,.,TGTGCCAGTAGTATCGGACTAGCAGGGGCCGGGGAGCTGTTTTTT,CASSIGLAGAGELFF
TRBJ2-1,TRBD1,TRBV7-7,.,TGTGCCAGCAGCCCGACAGGGGGCACCTACAATGAGCAGTTCTTC,CASSPTGGTYNEQFF
TRBJ2-2,TRBD1,TRBV2,.,TGTGCCAGCAGTCGGGACAGGACCGGGGAGCTGTTTTTT,CASSRDRTGELFF
TRBJ1-1,.,TRBV5-1,.,TGCGCCAGCAGCTTGGCCTTGGGGAGGAAGAACACTGAAGCTTTCTTT,CASSLALGRKNTEAFF
TRBJ2-1,TRBD2,TRBV6-6,.,TGTGCCAGCCAGCGGCGGGAGATGGCTAATGAGCAGTTCTTC,CASQRREMANEQFF
TRBJ1-2,.,TRBV7-9,.,TGTGCCAGCAGCTTAGGGCGGAACTATGGTGGCTACACCTTC,CASSLGRNYGGYTF
TRBJ2-7,.,TRBV5-1,.,TGCGCCAGCAGCTTGGCCGACCCCCGATGGGAGCAGTACTTC,CASSLADPRWEQYF
TRBJ2-3,.,TRBV10-2,.,TGCGCCAGCAGTGTTTCCCAGGGATCGTACACAGATACGCAGTATTTT,CASSVSQGSYTDTQYF
TRBJ2-2,.,TRBV11-2,.,TGTGCCAGCAGCTTAGTGTCCCAAAGGAACGGGGAGCTGTTTTTT,CASSLVSQRNGELFF
TRBJ2-5,.,TRBV28,.,TGTGCCAGCAGTTTGTCAGGGAAAGAGACCCAGTACTTC,CASSLSGKETQYF
TRBJ2-1,TRBD2,TRBV19,.,TGTGCCAGTAGTATATTAGCGGGAGGGGGCAATGAGCAGTTCTTC,CASSILAGGGNEQFF
TRBJ2-7,.,TRBV28,.,TGTGCCAGCAGTTTGGGGCGGCAGGGAACCTACGAGCAGTACTTC,CASSLGRQGTYEQYF
TRBJ2-7,.,TRBV5-5,.,TGTGCCAGCAGCTTTGGACGAAACTACGAGCAGTACTTC,CASSFGRNYEQYF
TRBJ2-7,TRBD2,TRBV27,once,TGTGCCAGCAGTCTACTAGCGGGAAGGTCCTACGAGCAGTACTTC,CASSLLAGRSYEQYF
TRBJ2-3,.,TRBV11-2,once,TGTGCCAGCAGCCCCCTGATGGATACGCAGTATTTT,CASSPLMDTQYF
TRBJ1-5,.,TRBV25-1,.,TGTGCCAGCAGTTTGGGAACTCAGCCCCAGCATTTT,CASSLGTQPQHF
TRBJ1-5,.,TRBV2,once,TGTGCCAGCAGCGAACCCGGGGGAGGGTATAGCAATCAGCCCCAGCATTTT,CASSEPGGGYSNQPQHF